The source of this T cell receptor (beta chain) is a study of response to subunit inactivated influenza vaccine (dated by TCRdb to between 2017 and 2018). In the study overall: The study used deep quantitative T cell receptor repertoire profiling to track responses to a trivalent subunit inactivated influenza vaccine.

The paper's findings and limits, for the study overall: It was suggested by the authors that each seasonal influenza vaccination may recruit only a limited number of new T cells.

Library generation was performed with RT-PCR. TCRdb lists the instrument as Illumina HiSeq 2500. TCRdb applied fastp at Q25 and MiXCR to the public reads, then kept only in-frame beta chains. Records with the same CDR3 protein are collapsed into one entry carrying the most frequent genes and DNA. Here the sample has about 570,000 distinct CDR3 sequences; roughly 12% occur a single time. The biggest ten clones account for 11% of the sample. CDR1 and CDR2, per the germline V gene (reference sequence), are LNHNV and YYDKDF. Relative to germline, V is 0 bases shorter and J is 1 base shorter, with 8 bases between their ends. From the cysteine up to the phenylalanine, the CDR3 has a length of 15 residues. Only the CDR3 part of the read is kept: 45 bases, read in frame from the first base. This clonotype turned up a few times. Its target antigen remains unknown. Base quality data are lacking; no much larger clone is found one base away.

The data also belong to a second study, concerning T cells expressing NK-cell markers. Taken from the second paper: 5'RACE template switching, by which a universal primer site and unique molecular identifiers were added, was used to make TCR beta cDNA libraries. Roughly 8 donors provided sorted CD3+CD56+NKG2C+, CD3+CD56+NKG2C- and CD3+CD56-NKG2C+ T-cell subsets, whose TCR beta-chain repertoires were profiled. Of the eight sequenced donors, seven were found to be HCMV-seropositive and one was found to be HCMV-seronegative. To restrict sorting to alphabetaTCR-expressing T cells, an anti-gammadeltaTCR antibody was added in several experiments. In six donors, the dominant CD3+CD56+NKG2C+ clonotypes were found to rank among the top 10 CD8+ clonotypes and to make up 1.0-7.0% of CD8+ T cells. Those dominant clonotypes were again the most abundant among CD3+CD56-NKG2C+ cells in a few donors, at about 25-65%. Whether the expanded NKG2C-expressing T cell clones were specific for HCMV antigens was left unclear. The study sequenced eight donors, all healthy volunteers chosen at random: three men and five women. HCMV serostatus was determined by detecting HCMV-specific IgG in serum with a commercial ELISA kit. Ficoll density gradient centrifugation was used to isolate peripheral blood mononuclear cells from blood. For roughly 6 donors, bulk peripheral blood T-cell repertoires were additionally sequenced from unsorted PBMC. cDNA synthesis was primed from the TCR beta constant segment, followed by two successive PCR amplification steps. Illumina HiSeq 2000/2500, MiSeq or NextSeq was used to sequence libraries as 2 x 150 bp reads. Reads were demultiplexed and grouped by UMI with MIGEC, and clonotypes were assembled and quantified with MiTCR. To exclude erroneous sequences, any TCR cDNA sequence not supported by at least two reads was discarded. The tcR package was used for downstream repertoire analysis, with clonotypes matched between fractions based on CDR3 nucleotide sequence plus V segment. VDJmatch was used to annotate antigen specificity against VDJdb, with one amino acid substitution allowed in CDR3.

The sample consisted of PBMCs from blood, taken on the day of vaccination. The chain couples TRBV15 to TRBJ2-3; the D gene is perhaps TRBD1, from 5 matching bases. The sequence was obtained from a man aged 50 to 60 who received an inactivated influenza vaccine. Donor details come from another sample of the same person, matched by shared clones. CDR3 region: CATSREQAGTDTQYF. The sequenced DNA: TGTGCCACCAGCAGAGAACAGGCAGGCACAGATACGCAGTATTTT.